These 22 T cell receptor beta chains share one sample of origin, sequenced in a study of STAT5B mutations in CD4+ large granular lymphocyte leukemia. The repertoire was sequenced with immunoSEQ multiplex PCR; TCRdb's copy has only in-frame clones and lacks some. Found here are 3,000 to 4,000 clones, about 77% of them singletons; the top ten hold roughly 70%. The sequenced sample consisted of PBMCs. Receptors originate from a man aged 60 to 75 with CD4+ T-cell large granular lymphocyte leukemia.

This chain joins TRBV2 and TRBJ1-1; D is perhaps TRBD1 (5 bases). The length of the CDR3 is 15 residues. The V end lost 6 bases, the J end lost 1 base, and 15 bases lay between the germline ends. Germline V gives CDR1 SNHLY, CDR2 FYNNEI. CDR3 residues: CASSRWGHWNTEAFF. In nucleotides, the CDR3 is TGTGCCAGCAGCCGGTGGGGCCATTGGAACACTGAAGCTTTCTTT.

The genes are TRBV7-8 and TRBJ2-1, with 10 nucleotides matching TRBD2. Trimming cost V 1 base and J 2 bases; bases outside gene matches: 5. The CDR3 consists of 17 residues. From germline, CDR1 is SGHVS and CDR2 FQNEAQ. CDR3 nucleotides: TGTGCCAGCAGCTTAGGGACTAGCGGCTTTGCCTACAATGAGCAGTTCTTC. Translating gives CASSLGTSGFAYNEQFF.

This chain uses TRBV5-1 with TRBJ2-3; 13 bases agree with TRBD2. The CDR3 totals 16 residues. From germline, CDR1 is SGHRS and CDR2 YFSETQ. Germline trimming cut 4 bases from V and 6 bases from J; bases unmatched to any gene: 8. The CDR3 sequence is CASSRLAGGPPDTQYF. The CDR3 DNA reads TGCGCCAGCAGCCGACTAGCGGGGGGCCCTCCGGATACGCAGTATTTT.

This clone was recorded a few times. The chain recombines TRBV19 with TRBJ1-5, with TRBD1 matching over 8 bases. The V gene's germline CDR1 is LNHDA and CDR2 SQIVND (reference sequence). V lost 6 bases, J lost 6 bases, and 7 bases stayed unmatched. This CDR3 comprises 14 residues. This chain's CDR3 is CASRDRVVFQPQHF. In DNA, the CDR3 is TGTGCCAGTAGGGACAGGGTTGTATTTCAGCCCCAGCATTTT.

This chain uses TRBV5-1 with TRBJ2-1; 10 nucleotides align to TRBD2. With 2 bases clipped from V and 5 bases from J, the junction kept 7 bases outside the gene matches. This CDR3 has 16 amino acids. In germline, CDR1 is SGHRS, CDR2 YFSETQ. The CDR3 sequence: CASSLSPAGGNNEQFF. The CDR3 bases are TGCGCCAGCAGCTTAAGCCCAGCGGGGGGGAACAATGAGCAGTTCTTC.

The rearrangement links TRBV27 to TRBJ1-2, with 8 bases aligning to TRBD1. Losses at the gene ends were 3 bases for V and 6 bases for J; bases not matched to a gene: 18. The CDR3 has 18 residues. Germline assignment: CDR1 MNHEY and CDR2 SMNVEV (reference sequence). CDR3 loop: CASSFFPPGGLGTDGYTF. CDR3 sequence (DNA): TGTGCCAGCAGTTTCTTCCCGCCAGGGGGCCTCGGGACTGATGGCTACACCTTC.

The table lists this clone with a few counts. The genes are TRBV29-1 and TRBJ2-5, with D perhaps matching TRBD1 (6 bases). The CDR3 consists of 15 residues. V was shortened by 4 bases and J by 3 bases, with 18 bases between the two germline ends. Germline V gene lookup returns CDR1 SQVTM and CDR2 ANQGSEA. The CDR3 spells CSVGLRWTEKETQYF. The CDR3, as DNA: TGCAGCGTTGGATTAAGATGGACAGAAAAAGAGACCCAGTACTTC.

V and J are TRBV27 and TRBJ2-7; D uncertain. Trimming removed 3 bases from V and 5 bases from J, with 11 bases in between. Germline lookup yields CDR1 MNHEY and CDR2 SMNVEV (reference sequence). This CDR3 is 13 amino acids long. The CDR3 nucleotides read TGTGCCAGCAGTTTCTTTACCGAGGACGAGCAGTACTTC. This encodes CASSFFTEDEQYF.

The chain has TRBV5-4 and TRBJ2-7, with 10 nucleotides matching TRBD1. The CDR3 contains 14 residues. With V trimmed by 4 bases and J by 3 bases, 4 bases remained unmatched. Germline V CDR1 and CDR2: SGHNT, YYREEE (reference sequence). This CDR3 is CASSLGTGVYEQYF. In nucleotides, the CDR3 is TGTGCCAGCAGCCTAGGGACAGGGGTCTACGAGCAGTACTTC.

The chain links TRBV7-3 to TRBJ2-1; a possible D gene is TRBD2 (7 bases). Trimming pared 5 bases from V and 9 bases from J, leaving 17 bases between. The CDR3 is 14 residues long. CDR1 SGHTA and CDR2 FQGTGA come from the germline V gene. This chain's CDR3 is CASSPLAGAGEQFF. CDR3 in DNA: TGTGCCAGCAGCCCTTTGGCGGGGGCGGGTGAGCAGTTCTTC.

The chain employs TRBV5-8 and TRBJ1-5; D is ambiguous. The length of the CDR3 is 15 residues. V lost 4 bases and J 0 bases, leaving 11 bases between the germline ends. CDR1 is SGHTS, CDR2 YDEGEE, per germline. The CDR3 protein is CASSLVGSSNQPQHF. The CDR3 bases are TGTGCCAGCAGCCTGGTCGGGAGTAGCAATCAGCCCCAGCATTTT. Variable domain in full (rest from reference TRBV5-8 and TRBJ1-5): EAGVTQSPTHLIKTRGQQATLRCSPISGHTSVYWYQQALGLGLQFLLWYDEGEERNRGNFPPRFSGRQFPNYSSELNVNALELEDSALYLCASSLVGSSNQPQHFGDGTRLSIL.

This clone was counted once. V is TRBV6-5 and J is TRBJ2-1; 8 positions agree with TRBD2. This CDR3 comprises 13 residues. Trimming cost V 7 bases and J 4 bases; bases outside gene matches: 3. The germline CDR1 and CDR2 sequences are MNHEY and SVGAGI. As DNA, the CDR3 is TGTGCCAGCACTGGGACTAGTTACAATGAGCAGTTCTTC. Amino acid sequence: CASTGTSYNEQFF.

The V gene is TRBV5-1, the J gene TRBJ1-1, with TRBD1 as a possible D gene (5 bases). Looked up from germline, CDR1 is SGHRS and CDR2 is YFSETQ. The CDR3 is 12 amino acids. Trimming took off 8 bases at V and 4 bases at J, with 12 bases between the two ends. CDR3 bases: TGCGCCAGTTGGGGGGGTAGCACTGAAGCTTTCTTT. Translating gives CASWGGSTEAFF.

There are a few counts of this clone. This sequence joins TRBV5-8 and TRBJ1-1, with D unresolved. V was cut by 6 bases and J by 1 base, with 10 bases left in between. This CDR3 is 13 amino acids long. Germline values: CDR1 SGHTS, CDR2 YDEGEE. CDR3: CASNPTANTEAFF. CDR3 DNA sequence: TGTGCCAGCAACCCTACAGCGAACACTGAAGCTTTCTTT.

This clone was detected only a few times. This sequence joins TRBV5-1 and TRBJ1-4, with D uncertain. CDR1 and CDR2 (germline): SGHRS, YFSETQ. Trimming took off 4 bases at V and 10 bases at J, with 17 bases between the two ends. There are 14 residues in the CDR3. The CDR3 here is CASSLTRTAGKLFF. The CDR3 DNA reads as TGCGCCAGCAGCCTCACGAGGACGGCAGGAAAACTGTTTTTT.

The V call is TRBV27, the J call TRBJ1-6; D not resolved. V lost 4 bases and J 1 base, leaving 2 bases between the germline ends. Germline CDR1 reads MNHEY; CDR2 reads SMNVEV (reference sequence). CDR3 length: 13 residues. The CDR3 protein is CASSSSYNSPLHF. In DNA, the CDR3 is TGTGCCAGCAGTTCGTCCTATAATTCACCCCTCCACTTT.

The chain employs TRBV27 and TRBJ2-5; 7 bases match TRBD2. The CDR3 totals 15 residues. The germline CDR1 and CDR2 sequences are MNHEY and SMNVEV (reference sequence). Germline trimming cut 6 bases from V and 3 bases from J; bases unmatched to any gene: 10. As DNA, the CDR3 is TGTGCCAGCAGCCCTACTCTAGCGGCTGAAGAGACCCAGTACTTC. Its protein product is CASSPTLAAEETQYF.

The chain links TRBV7-8 to TRBJ2-7, with D possibly TRBD2 on 6 matching bases. There are 13 residues in the CDR3. Germline V gene lookup returns CDR1 SGHVS and CDR2 FQNEAQ. Deletions cut 1 base from V and 6 bases from J, with 10 bases between. The DNA of the CDR3 is TGTGCCAGCAGCTTAGGGCTAGCGAGCGAGCAGTACTTC. Translating it yields CASSLGLASEQYF.

This sequence joins TRBV20-1 and TRBJ2-1; D unclear. CDR3 length equals 11 residues. Trimming removed 2 bases at V and 10 bases at J, with 9 bases between. Germline values: CDR1 DFQATT, CDR2 SNEGSKA (reference sequence). In nucleotides, the CDR3 is TGCAGTGCTAGACTCCCACGGGAGCAGTTCTTC. Translated: CSARLPREQFF.

The chain uses TRBV2 and TRBJ2-1; 10 nucleotides line up with TRBD2. V trimming: 5 bases; J trimming: 5 bases; junction bases outside the gene matches: 6. CDR3 length equals 15 residues. From germline, CDR1 is SNHLY and CDR2 FYNNEI. Here the CDR3 DNA reads TGTGCCAGCAGTCTTAGCGGGGGGCCAAACAATGAGCAGTTCTTC. It codes for CASSLSGGPNNEQFF.

The chain couples TRBV6-5 to TRBJ1-4; a weak D match, TRBD1 (6 bases). V lost 2 bases and J 5 bases, leaving 12 bases between the germline ends. The length of the CDR3 is 15 residues. CDR1 MNHEY and CDR2 SVGAGI come from the germline V gene. The DNA for the CDR3 is TGTGCCAGCAGTTACGGTGGGCAGGGGAATGAAAAACTGTTTTTT. This codes for CASSYGGQGNEKLFF.

The chain is built from TRBV9 and TRBJ1-6; D might be TRBD1 (5 bases). The V and J ends lost 1 base and 7 bases respectively, with 12 bases between them. There are 15 residues in the CDR3. Germline CDR1 SGDLS, CDR2 YYNGEE. The CDR3 DNA follows: TGTGCCAGCAGCGTAAGAGGGGTTGCAAATTCACCCCTCCACTTT. Translation gives CASSVRGVANSPLHF.